This T cell receptor (beta chain) was recovered during a study of cytomegalovirus exposure and HLA in healthy donors (dated by TCRdb to between 2016 and 2019). Background for the entire study: An earlier analysis of around 600 of the donors reported roughly 270 Gb of sequence data and 100 million to 130 million unique TCR beta sequences from about 200 million T cells. Typing coverage varied by locus: roughly 629-630 donors for A, B, C, DRB1 and DQB1; approximately 500 for DQA1; nearly 610 for DPA1; some 470 for DPB1. A later analysis re-analyzed previously published TCR beta repertoires from 500 to 700 donors and added high-resolution HLA genotyping to study TCR occurrence patterns. The study combined high-throughput TCR immunosequencing, statistical association of individual TCRs with disease status, and machine learning to predict cytomegalovirus infection status. Among some 400 genotyped donors of the cohort, an average of approximately 240,000 unique TCR beta nucleotide sequences were sequenced per donor, around 18% of them non-productive. Both class I and class II loci were covered by HLA typing, at four-digit resolution. The study aimed to test whether cataloging public T cell receptors could reveal signatures of past pathogen exposure. All discovery cohort repertoires had been generated on a single sequencing platform. Donor age, sex, ethnicity and CMV serostatus were collected together with the repertoire data. In the later analysis, no new phenotypic data were used to find candidate immune exposures; instead, reliance was placed on TCR beta sequences and their occurrence across donors. A handful of DR-DQ haplotypes were treated as single units for association and clustering because of strong linkage in the cohort. The study profiled the T cell repertoires of 500 to 800 subjects by immunosequencing and related them to cytomegalovirus serostatus. An early release that covered roughly 600 HLA-typed donors contained approximately 300 gigabases of sequencing data and tens of millions of unique TCR sequences. Of the 300 to 450 genotyped donors, 81% fell in the genetic ancestry cluster associated with self-reported Caucasian donors. Besides the first cohort of hundreds of subjects, a separate validation cohort made up of 90 to 150 different subjects was used. To decide whether each TCR beta V gene segment behaved as functional or pseudogenic, an earlier analysis of nearly 600 of the donors relied on high-throughput TCR beta sequencing. A later genetic analysis took genome-wide SNP genotypes for about 65% of the 666 donors and used that subset as a discovery cohort.

V sheds 3 bases and J sheds 1 base, leaving 17 bases between their ends. The CDR3 contains 17 residues, cysteine and phenylalanine counted. The DNA shown is the 51-base CDR3, in frame from base 1. As encoded in the germline V gene, CDR1 is SGHVS while CDR2 is FQNEAQ. Library preparation used the immunoSEQ multiplex PCR assay. For the multiplex PCR, a mixture combining 60 forward primers for TCR Vbeta segments and 13 reverse primers for TCR Jbeta segments was used. A multiplex PCR assay on genomic DNA amplified the CDR3 region of rearranged TCR beta genes. The Illumina HiSeq System was used to sequence the amplified TCR beta libraries as 87-base-pair reads. The authors' pipeline ran thus. A later analysis tallied tens of millions of unique TCR beta chains across the 600 to 700 repertoires, and around 9.9 million of those chains were shared by two or more donors. A nearest-neighbor algorithm error-corrected the raw reads and collapsed the reads into unique sequences, merging closely related sequences to remove PCR and sequencing errors. To assign V, D and J gene segments, CDR3 sequences were aligned to IMGT reference sequences. For a sequence to be retained, a match of at least six nucleotides was required to both a V gene segment and a J gene segment. A rearrangement counted as productive if the CDR3 had no stop codons and remained in frame with V and J, and every other rearrangement counted as non-productive. Following IMGT convention, CDR3 was defined as the stretch from the second conserved V-encoded cysteine to the conserved J-encoded phenylalanine. The earlier analysis of about 530 of the donors excluded any sequence lacking an unambiguous match to a single V gene segment. In an earlier analysis of about 590 of the donors, a V segment was called functional when productive rearrangements were above 56.7%, and segregating when the standard deviation between donors exceeded 5%. A statistical classification framework was developed to diagnose cytomegalovirus status using the catalog of TCR beta chain sequences. A later analysis assigned V and J genes by comparing TCR nucleotide sequences with IMGT/GENE-DB human TR gene sequences. Using the TCRdist pipeline, a later analysis assigned CDR3 sequences along with most-parsimonious VDJ recombination scenarios. In a later analysis, every TCR beta chain was defined by the combination of its CDR3 amino acid sequence and its V-gene family, and reads without a unique V-gene family were dropped. To address suspected cross-contamination and a sequencing artifact, a later analysis removed roughly 580 highly shared, low-generation-probability nucleotide sequences. In a later analysis, a clonal expansion index for each public chain was calculated from normalized within-repertoire ranks of inferred template counts. In a later analysis, generation probabilities were computed with a VDJ recombination model fitted to out-of-frame rearrangements, and the resulting probabilities were checked against IGoR. In a later analysis, hypergeometric tests were used to score TCR-TCR, TCR-HLA and TCR-CMV co-occurrence, with a repertoire-size bias correction applied to TCR pairs. In a later analysis, false discovery rates were estimated by permuting HLA or CMV assignments 20 times. In a later analysis, co-occurring TCRs were grouped using DBSCAN, with TCRdist sequence similarity added in when clustering inside HLA-allele-positive subsets. Repertoires with fewer than 30,000 or more than 120,000 public chains, plus five repertoires with anomalous nucleotide sharing, were excluded from co-occurrence clustering. TCRdb limited this immuneACCESS table to in-frame rearrangements with V and J called. A share of clones is missing; checked studies link under half to unresolved V genes, and the rest is unexplained. That table is the source of V, J and clone size, and D and trimming were worked out from the DNA. The sample records 150,000 to 200,000 clones, around 78% of which are singletons. The top ten hold about 14% of the sample.

This clone was seen a few times. The antigen it binds to is not known. One base away there is no much larger clone; base qualities are not given. The cohort was made up of 666 healthy bone marrow donors. At the time of sampling, every cohort member was nominally healthy, though immune exposures that went unrecorded were likely present. The donor tested CMV seropositive and was one of the 289 seropositive cohort members. Every donor gave a peripheral blood sample, and the peripheral blood mononuclear cells from that sample were used for TCR beta sequencing. Genomic DNA extraction from the blood cell samples was performed with the Qiagen DNeasy Blood Extraction Kit. The investigation overall reported the following: According to a later analysis, most CMV-associated TCR beta chains appeared to be HLA-restricted, and the HLA associations seemed to be driven largely by CMV exposure. Immune exposure information for the cohort was limited to CMV serostatus. The classifier was reported to diagnose cytomegalovirus status with high specificity and sensitivity in both the original cohort and the validation cohort. Because counts were too low, about 17 rarely observed V segments, including chromosome 9 orphons, were excluded from the earlier analysis of about 500 of the donors. A few of the identified cytomegalovirus-associated TCR beta chains were confirmed in vitro to be specific for cytomegalovirus antigens. The sequencing pipeline was judged likely to have produced a cluster of highly shared sequence variants as a technical artifact. Assigning TCR associations to individual alleles was difficult when HLA alleles, especially DR and DQ, strongly co-occurred. In this cohort, only TCR beta chains were sequenced, and detectable features were limited by the absence of alpha or paired-chain data. The authors suggested that the approach could potentially be generalized to other disease states and immunological phenotypes. Because the 87-base-pair reads could not distinguish some IMGT-functional V segments, including TRBV6-2 and TRBV6-3, those segments were excluded. According to a later genetic analysis, donors in an Asian-associated ancestry cluster had fewer N-insertions in productive TCRs than the roughly 660-donor mean. According to a later analysis, parvovirus B19, influenza, CMV and Epstein-Barr virus appeared linked to several top co-occurrence clusters. Across donors, most TCR sequences were observed very rarely, whereas some public TCRs were present in many individuals. In an earlier analysis of some 500 of the donors, most TCR beta V segments appeared in productive rearrangements about 90% or about 30% of the time, broadly matching IMGT annotations. At a false discovery rate of 0.05, a later analysis linked roughly 17,000 TCR beta sequences to specific HLA alleles. A total of 150 to 200 TCR beta chains were listed by the study as associated with cytomegalovirus. Sequencing depth was assumed to be roughly uniform across donors in the presence/absence analyses, though that assumption may not hold. A further reported finding was that TCR beta sequences accurately predicted the HLA-A and HLA-B alleles for most subjects in the first cohort. Because some donors lacked HLA typing at each locus, the association tests relied only on the typed subset. Compared with equally common non-associated chains, HLA-associated TCR beta chains in a later analysis were more clonally expanded and had lower generation probabilities. Correlated functional status among segregating V segments might be attributable to linkage disequilibrium, but an unknown experimental factor could not be ruled out. V-gene and J-gene trimming of TCR beta chains was associated with a missense DCLRE1C variant in a later genetic analysis, and the association was replicated in an independent cohort. A later analysis found that TCR association rates varied across HLA loci, with DRB1 alleles showing the most associated TCRs and HLA-C alleles the fewest.

Rearrangement joined TRBV7-8 to TRBJ2-3; confidence is insufficient to name the D gene. This sequence originates from a woman aged 30 to 39 in good health and CMV-seropositive. Sequenced material: PBMCs. The DNA is as follows: TGTGCCAGCAGCTTCTTTAAGGAGCAGTCGGGCACAGATACGCAGTATTTT. Its protein is CASSFFKEQSGTDTQYF.